This TCR beta chain was sequenced during a study of blood T cells in healthy people across ages. Primed by a sample-barcoded 5' primer and a J-beta primer mix, a second PCR proceeded for 7 to 11 cycles. Each cDNA molecule received a tag from a template-switch adaptor that had 12 random nucleotides. Each CDR3 protein is one row after TCRdb ran MiXCR on the 5' RACE reads. The sample lists approximately 880,000 distinct CDR3 sequences, 45% to 50% occurring once. General study results and limits: In long-lived donors, naive CD4+ cell counts and diversity exceeded those of aged donors.

Trimming at V came to 3 bases and at J to 6 bases, leaving 8 bases not matched to a gene. The length of the CDR3 is 15 residues. The germline V gene has CDR1 MNHEY and CDR2 SMNVEV (reference sequence). Donors were systemically healthy Caucasian individuals from Russia aged roughly 6 to 100 years. Researchers isolated at least 6 million PBMCs per sample. Regarding this clonotype: No antigen is known for it.

The chain employs TRBV27 and TRBJ1-2; 9 bases match TRBD1. Source material: blood. The origin of this receptor is a man aged 25-40 years in good health. In nucleotides, the CDR3 is TGTGCCAGCAGTTTTGCGGGACAGGGCGACGATGGCTACACCTTC. Residues: CASSFAGQGDDGYTF.